This note documents a single TCR beta chain sequence. V was trimmed by 0 bases and J by 5 bases, leaving 20 bases between them. Germline V CDR1 and CDR2: SGHRS, YFSETQ. The CDR3 contains 17 residues. The sample is drawn from a study of blood T cell repertoires in COVID-19. As for the study in general: Acute and convalescent COVID-19 samples came from the United States, Italy and Spain. In each case, the material was cDNA or gDNA derived from T cells, B-cell-depleted T cells, or PBMCs.

In the authors' workflow: Quantification of nucleated cells was approximated via reference gene primer amplification. Profiled with immunoSEQ multiplex PCR; TCRdb holds only in-frame clones, not every one. Clonal size and the V and J genes are those of that table, whereas D and trimming came from the DNA. Among over 250,000 clones listed, over 75% were seen once. The chain is built from TRBV5-1 and TRBJ2-5; D gene unclear. The sample comprised peripheral blood. This receptor was taken from a woman aged 30 to 39 with acute or convalescent COVID-19. CDR3 in amino acids: CASSLVGRLGSLETQYF. CDR3 DNA sequence: TGCGCCAGCAGCTTGGTCGGCCGCCTAGGAAGTTTGGAGACCCAGTACTTC.